One sample yielded the 23 T cell receptor beta chains listed below, sequenced in a study of CD8 T cells in Susac syndrome. Random hexamers primed reverse transcription of 0.5 to 1 ug RNA. One entry per CDR3 protein, called by TCRdb with MiXCR from the immunoSEQ multiplex PCR reads. The sample shows 250,000 to 300,000 distinct CDR3 sequences, about nine tenths of them seen only once. Sequenced: CD8+ T cells from PBMCs. These TCRs come from a human donor with multiple sclerosis.

This rearrangement joins TRBV28 to TRBJ2-1, with 10 bases aligning to TRBD2. CDR1 is MDHEN, CDR2 SYDVKM, per germline. The CDR3 covers 17 residues. The J segment lost 9 bases and the V segment lost 1 base, leaving 12 bases of the junction unmatched. The CDR3 here is CASSLLASGSLTGEQFF. In DNA, the CDR3 is TGTGCCAGCAGTTTATTGGCTAGCGGGAGTCTTACGGGTGAGCAGTTCTTC.

V gene TRBV4-3 combines with J gene TRBJ1-2; D gene unclear. Trimming shortened V by 0 bases and J by 4 bases, and 9 bases separated the two germline ends. Germline assignment: CDR1 LGHNA and CDR2 YSLEER. This CDR3 is 14 amino acids long. CDR3 sequence (DNA): TGCGCCAGCAGCCAAGAACCGGGCTTCTATGGCTACACCTTC. This gives the protein CASSQEPGFYGYTF.

The J gene is TRBJ2-1, the V gene TRBV5-6; 13 positions match TRBD2. Germline V gives CDR1 SGHDT, CDR2 YYEEEE. The CDR3 runs to 15 residues. V shed 2 bases and J 6 bases; nucleotides not matched to a gene: 2. The CDR3 region is CASSFWTSGSNEQFF. DNA for the CDR3: TGTGCCAGCAGCTTCTGGACTAGCGGGAGCAATGAGCAGTTCTTC.

The rearrangement uses TRBV19 and TRBJ2-7; D is unclear. Germline V gene sequence: CDR1 LNHDA, CDR2 SQIVND (reference sequence). The CDR3 has 13 amino acids. Trimming cost V 7 bases and J 0 bases, with 10 bases left between them. The CDR3 DNA follows: TGTGCCAGTAAAGACGGACCCTCCTACGAGCAGTACTTC. It encodes CASKDGPSYEQYF.

The rearrangement links TRBV10-2 to TRBJ1-1; D gene ambiguous. From germline, CDR1 is WSHSY and CDR2 SAAADI. Trimming left V 2 bases short and J 0 bases short, with 10 bases between. The CDR3 totals 15 residues. CDR3 coding DNA: TGCGCCAGCAGTGAGGGAGTGGGGATGAACACTGAAGCTTTCTTT. This encodes CASSEGVGMNTEAFF.

V gene TRBV30 combines with J gene TRBJ2-7; the match to TRBD2 covers 11 bases. This CDR3 spans 14 amino acids. Trimming cost V 0 bases and J 5 bases; bases outside gene matches: 3. CDR1 GTSNPN and CDR2 SVGIG come from the germline V gene (reference sequence). The chain's CDR3 is CAWSVTSGGNEQYF. The CDR3 nucleotides read TGTGCCTGGAGTGTAACTAGCGGGGGCAACGAGCAGTACTTC.

CDR3 nucleotide sequence: TGTGCCAGCAGTCCGGTTACAGGGCTCAATCAGCCCCAGCATTTT. Translated, it gives CASSPVTGLNQPQHF. V and J are TRBV28 and TRBJ1-5; possible D gene TRBD1, 6 bases. The length of the CDR3 is 15 residues. Trimming took off 5 bases at V and 3 bases at J, with 14 bases between the two ends. Germline CDR1 and CDR2: MDHEN and SYDVKM.

The chain joins TRBV7-9 to TRBJ2-2, with 9 bases aligning to TRBD2. J lost 10 bases, V lost 4 bases, and 10 bases had no gene match. The CDR3 is 15 amino acids. The germline gives CDR1 SEHNR, CDR2 FQNEAQ (reference sequence). CDR3 protein: CASSSPWTSVEELFF. CDR3 nucleotide sequence: TGTGCCAGCAGCTCCCCGTGGACTAGCGTGGAGGAGCTGTTTTTT.

The chain employs TRBV4-2 and TRBJ2-7, with TRBD2 as a possible D gene (5 bases). The V gene's germline CDR1 is LGHNA and CDR2 YNFKEQ. V lost 2 bases to trimming and J lost 6 bases, with 8 bases between them. This CDR3 has 12 residues. CDR3 sequence (DNA): TGTGCCAGCAGCCAACGCGGGTTCGAGCAGTACTTC. It encodes CASSQRGFEQYF.

The rearrangement uses TRBV5-1 and TRBJ2-5; TRBD2 matches 8 bases. Germline CDR1 and CDR2: SGHRS and YFSETQ. The V and J ends lost 0 bases and 5 bases, in that order; junction bases with no gene match: 12. The CDR3 consists of 17 residues. The CDR3 coding sequence is TGCGCCAGCAGCTTGGAGGCGGGAGGCCTCAGTGGGGAGACCCAGTACTTC. Translated, it gives CASSLEAGGLSGETQYF.

The chain links TRBV20-1 to TRBJ2-2; 8 bases agree with TRBD1. Germline V CDR1 and CDR2: DFQATT, SNEGSKA (reference sequence). The trim removed 4 bases at V and 6 bases at J, leaving 10 bases unmatched. CDR3 size: 15 residues. As DNA, the CDR3 is TGCAGTGCTACCACTTCCCCAGGGGGCCCCGGGGAGCTGTTTTTT. Translation: CSATTSPGGPGELFF.

The chain combines TRBV6-2 or TRBV6-3 with TRBJ1-1, with a weak D call TRBD1 (6 bases). This CDR3 comprises 13 residues. V gave up 2 bases and J gave up 8 bases, with 12 bases separating them. Looked up from germline, CDR1 is MNHEY and CDR2 is SVGEGT. The CDR3 protein is CASSYGGHVEAFF. Here the CDR3 DNA reads TGTGCCAGCAGTTACGGGGGACATGTAGAAGCTTTCTTT.

This clonotype was seen a single time. The chain carries TRBV27 and TRBJ2-5; 11 bases are shared with TRBD2. The ends lost 5 bases at V and 2 bases at J; junction bases unmatched: 13. From germline, CDR1 is MNHEY and CDR2 SMNVEV (reference sequence). This CDR3 region has 18 residues. The CDR3, as DNA: TGTGCCAGCAGTCAAGGGACTAGCGGCTACTACCGACAAGAGACCCAGTACTTC. This gives the protein CASSQGTSGYYRQETQYF.

CDR3 protein: CASSHRDHTDTQYF. The CDR3, as DNA: TGTGCCAGCAGCCACCGGGACCACACAGATACGCAGTATTTT. The J gene is TRBJ2-3, the V gene TRBV7-9; D is tentatively TRBD1 or TRBD2 (5 bases each). Deletions cut 5 bases from V and 2 bases from J, with 11 bases between. The CDR3 consists of 14 residues. Germline CDR1 is SEHNR and CDR2 is FQNEAQ (reference sequence).

The chain carries TRBV20-1 and TRBJ1-5; 10 nucleotides agree with TRBD1. CDR1 is DFQATT and CDR2 is SNEGSKA in the germline V gene (reference sequence). The trim removed 1 base at V and 7 bases at J, leaving 10 bases unmatched. The length of the CDR3 is 16 residues. CDR3 region: CSARAEDRGDGQPQHF. DNA of the CDR3: TGCAGTGCTAGAGCCGAGGACAGGGGGGATGGACAGCCCCAGCATTTT.

The V call is TRBV6-5, the J call TRBJ2-1, with D possibly being TRBD1 or TRBD2 (5 bases each). Germline assignment: CDR1 MNHEY and CDR2 SVGAGI. Trimming left V 6 bases short and J 7 bases short, with 10 bases between. This CDR3 contains 12 residues. The CDR3 DNA is TGTGCCAGCAGACGAGGGGTAAATGAGCAGTTCTTC. Its translation: CASRRGVNEQFF.

The rearrangement links TRBV4-2 to TRBJ2-5; TRBD2 might be the D (6 bases). The CDR3 extends over 13 amino acids. The germline gives CDR1 LGHNA, CDR2 YNFKEQ. Deletions cut 7 bases from V and 4 bases from J, with 13 bases between. The CDR3 here is CASTPSEGETQYF. In nucleotides, the CDR3 is TGTGCCAGCACCCCATCGGAGGGAGAGACCCAGTACTTC.

This chain links TRBV24-1 with TRBJ2-1, with 7 bases that match TRBD2. The V gene end was trimmed by 12 bases and the J gene end by 3 bases; junction bases not matched to a gene: 16. Germline CDR1 KGHDR, CDR2 SFDVKD. This CDR3 comprises 16 residues. CDR3 sequence (DNA): TGTGCCTCCCAAGCGGGACCCGAGGGTAGCTACAATGAGCAGTTCTTC. It translates to CASQAGPEGSYNEQFF.

This clonotype occurred once. V and J are TRBV3-1 and TRBJ2-3; D is perhaps TRBD2 (6 bases). The V gene lost 4 bases and the J gene lost 2 bases, with 13 bases spanning the gap. The CDR3 runs to 15 residues. Per germline, CDR1 LGHDT and CDR2 YNNKEL (reference sequence). CDR3 sequence: CASSPTRIDTDTQYF. As DNA, the CDR3 is TGTGCCAGCAGCCCGACTAGGATTGACACAGATACGCAGTATTTT.

This chain uses TRBV6-5 with TRBJ1-2; 11 nucleotides match TRBD1. There are 17 residues in the CDR3. Looked up from germline, CDR1 is MNHEY and CDR2 is SVGAGI. The trim removed 0 bases at V and 6 bases at J, leaving 9 bases unmatched. The CDR3 loop is CASSYSQTGTGGDGYTF. The CDR3 coding sequence is TGTGCCAGCAGTTACTCCCAGACCGGGACAGGGGGGGATGGCTACACCTTC.

The rearrangement joins TRBV20-1 to TRBJ2-7; no clear D gene. Trimming removed 0 bases at V and 2 bases at J, with 11 bases between. The germline V gene has CDR1 DFQATT and CDR2 SNEGSKA (reference sequence). The CDR3 is 14 amino acids. This CDR3 is CSARDPASAYEQYF. The CDR3 DNA is TGCAGTGCTAGAGATCCCGCCAGTGCCTACGAGCAGTACTTC.

The chain has TRBV6-2 or TRBV6-3 and TRBJ2-5; D is unclear. Germline CDR1 is MNHEY and CDR2 is SVGEGT. The CDR3 is 14 residues long. The V end lost 5 bases, the J end lost 5 bases, and 15 bases lay between the germline ends. The DNA for the CDR3 is TGTGCCAGCAGTCCCACAACTGGATTGGAGACCCAGTACTTC. Translation: CASSPTTGLETQYF.

This clonotype was recorded a few times. This rearrangement joins TRBV9 to TRBJ2-7; D is unclear. Germline CDR1 SGDLS, CDR2 YYNGEE. The V gene lost 3 bases and the J gene lost 2 bases, with 6 bases spanning the gap. The CDR3 is 12 residues long. CDR3 sequence: CASSDSPYEQYF. The CDR3 region has the DNA TGTGCCAGCAGCGACTCCCCCTACGAGCAGTACTTC.